This T cell receptor beta chain was observed in a study of T cells in Graves' hyperthyroidism and ophthalmopathy (dated by TCRdb to 2018 to 2020). Describing the broader study: Peripheral blood was sampled at the time of initial diagnosis, prior to any treatment. TCR V-J signatures able to tell the groups apart were searched for in a discovery cohort of 100 patients, of whom over 40 had Graves' ophthalmopathy and around 56 had stable Graves' hyperthyroidism. Whether ophthalmopathy could be predicted prospectively was tested in an independent validation cohort made up of under 20 hyperthyroidism patients plus 17 patients who later progressed to ophthalmopathy. The 100 discovery patients were divided at random into training and test sets in a 7:3 ratio. In addition, the study compared T-cell repertoires in thyroid tissue and in blood from 6 or 7 Graves' hyperthyroidism patients. After sampling, hyperthyroidism patients received methimazole starting at 30 mg daily, and ophthalmopathy patients received high-dose intravenous methylprednisolone. The paper reports TCR Vbeta CDR3 sequencing of some 140 peripheral blood samples: 43 ophthalmopathy, fewer than 80 hyperthyroidism and about 17 progressor patients. The paper's findings and limits, for the study overall: In validation, the model predicted progression to ophthalmopathy a median of approximately 6.3 months before onset, with over 60% sensitivity and about 75% specificity. In cross-validation, a model built on a 13 V-J signature told ophthalmopathy apart from stable hyperthyroidism with over 85% sensitivity and around 83% specificity, and in testing the same model reached 80%/75%. Most expanded thyroid clonotypes (frequency above 0.001) were also detected in blood, suggesting blood repertoires may reflect thyroid immune responses. Sample size was not statistically predetermined, and blinding of investigators to group allocation was not performed.

Comments on this clonotype: The clone's antigen remains unknown. Base qualities were left out, and no much larger clone turns up one base away.

The TCR beta CDR3 regions were amplified from RNA transcripts. For the first round of RT-PCR on the TCR CDR3, the HTBI primer set was used together with the Qiagen OneStep RT-PCR kit. A second multiplex PCR round built the libraries, followed by size selection and purification. The libraries were sequenced on an Illumina HiSeq2000 using paired-end 100 bp reads. Concerning the study's data processing: Raw data were processed with SOAPnuke, discarding reads with adapters, uncalled bases, mean Phred below 15, or no exact constant-primer or identifier match. COPE v1.2.5 was used to merge the high-quality paired reads, and each unique nucleotide sequence was defined as a clonotype. Clonotypes were aligned to IMGT TRBV, TRBD and TRBJ reference segments using MiTCR v1.1. The analysis was restricted to V-J combinations with a frequency above 0.0001, which together covered approximately 99% of the repertoires. The TCS score was defined as the ratio of F50 (clonal expansion) to E x V (chaos), calculated using BLOSUM62-based TCRdist between CDR3 peptides within each V-J. Welch's t-statistics and random forest reduced some 510 V-J features to 10 to 15, which were used in a naive Bayes classifier (R e1071). Starting from the raw public reads, TCRdb applied fastp trimming at Q25, assembled clones with MiXCR and retained in-frame beta chains. Merged by CDR3 protein, the rows form single entries marked with the most common genes and DNA. V and J calls and clone size were set by TCRdb, not the authors. Recorded for this sample are roughly 380,000 distinct CDR3 sequences; roughly 13% of them occurred a single time. The ten top clones hold less than 25% of the sample.

V is pared back by 2 bases and J by 10 bases, with 12 bases lying between the germline termini. The CDR3 numbers 14 residues from cysteine through phenylalanine. Only CDR3 DNA remains: 42 bases, in frame from the first base. In the germline V gene, CDR1 corresponds to MGHRA and CDR2 to YSYEKL. Hyperthyroidism patients were newly diagnosed, with disease duration under 2 months, and aged 18 to 65 years. The study excluded patients with uncontrolled infections, other autoimmune diseases, pregnancy or lactation. Diagnoses were based on clinical symptoms, serum thyroxine and TRAb, thyroid ultrasound and orbital computed tomography. Blood from progressor patients was collected at the time of first diagnosis with hyperthyroidism, before any ophthalmopathy symptoms had appeared. PBMCs were isolated from approximately 10 ml of fresh peripheral blood by Ficoll-Paque density gradient centrifugation. Progressor patients were defined as those initially diagnosed with Graves' hyperthyroidism in whom ophthalmopathy developed during follow-up. Trizol reagent was used to extract total RNA, and RNA quality was then checked on an Agilent 2100 Bioanalyzer.

The chain joins TRBV4-1 to TRBJ1-6; TRBD1 is a weak D gene call, 5 bases matching. Sequencing used blood. The sequence was obtained from a man aged 25 to 40 with Graves' hyperthyroidism that later progressed to Graves' ophthalmopathy. The CDR3 reads CASSQRQGKSPLHF. The nucleotide sequence reads as follows: TGCGCCAGCAGCCAAAGGCAGGGAAAATCACCCCTCCACTTT.